This is a list of T cell receptor beta chains from one sample in a study of blood T cell repertoires in COVID-19. This table comes from immunoSEQ multiplex PCR, and its TCRdb copy is limited to in-frame clones, with some not included. This sample has 150,000 or so clones, with roughly 73% found just once. The sequenced material came from peripheral blood. These TCRs come from a woman in her forties or fifties with active or convalescent COVID-19. Both conserved end residues are part of each CDR3. A D gene is named only where the DNA matches it firmly. Rows may omit the clone size; those that give it use once, few, many or a size class.

>TRBV7-2|TRBJ2-5|.|.
TGTGCCAGCAGCTTAGCGCGAACCCCCACCGAGACCCAGTACTTC
CASSLARTPTETQYF
>TRBV19|TRBJ2-3|.|TRBD2
TGTGCCAGTACCCCTAGCGGAGGCACAGATACGCAGTATTTT
CASTPSGGTDTQYF
>TRBV15|TRBJ2-7|.|TRBD1
TGTGCCACCAGCACCAGGACAGGGGTCTCCTACGAGCAGTACTTC
CATSTRTGVSYEQYF
>TRBV4-3|TRBJ2-3|.|.
TGCGCCAGCAGCGGACAAACTTCGGGCACAGATACGCAGTATTTT
CASSGQTSGTDTQYF
>TRBV7-9|TRBJ1-1|.|.
TGTGCCAGCAGCTTAGGCAGGAACACTGAAGCTTTCTTT
CASSLGRNTEAFF
>TRBV7-9|TRBJ1-2|.|TRBD1
TGTGCCAGCACCCCGGGACAGGGGACCTATGGCTACACCTTC
CASTPGQGTYGYTF
>TRBV27|TRBJ1-6|.|.
TGTGCCAGCAGTTTAAAAGCTAATTCACCCCTCCACTTT
CASSLKANSPLHF
>TRBV7-8|TRBJ1-1|once|TRBD1
TGTGCCAGCAGCTTCAAGACAGGGGGCACTGAAGCTTTCTTT
CASSFKTGGTEAFF
>TRBV7-2|TRBJ2-5|.|TRBD2
TGTGCCAGCAGCTCCCCTCTAGCGGGGCGCCGGGGGACCCAGTACTTC
CASSSPLAGRRGTQYF
>TRBV2|TRBJ1-1|.|TRBD1
TGTGCCAGCACCGGGGACAGCACTTACACTGAAGCTTTCTTT
CASTGDSTYTEAFF
>TRBV6-1|TRBJ1-3|.|.
TGTGCCAGCAGTGAAGTAGACACTTGGGCTGGAAACACCATATATTTT
CASSEVDTWAGNTIYF
>TRBV7-7|TRBJ2-1|.|.
TGTGCTAGCAGCCCCCTTGGTGGGGGCCCGCAGGAGCAGTTCTTC
CASSPLGGGPQEQFF
>TRBV11-2|TRBJ2-7|few|TRBD2
TGTGCCAGCAGCCTGGGGACTAGCGGGGGGAGATTCTACGAGCAGTACTTC
CASSLGTSGGRFYEQYF
>TRBV19|TRBJ1-2|.|.
TGTGCCAGTAGTCTCCAACAGGGTCTGGGCTACACCTTC
CASSLQQGLGYTF
>TRBV5-6|TRBJ2-3|.|TRBD2
TGTGCCAGCAGCTTTCTGGCGGGGGGGCCTCGAGCCACAGATACGCAGTATTTT
CASSFLAGGPRATDTQYF
>TRBV7-3|TRBJ2-2|.|TRBD2
TGTGCCAGCAGCTTAAGAGCGGGAGTCGACACCGGGGAGCTGTTTTTT
CASSLRAGVDTGELFF
>TRBV19|TRBJ1-5|.|.
TGTGCCAGTAGCACAGGGAAGGGCAATCAGCCCCAGCATTTT
CASSTGKGNQPQHF
>TRBV20-1|TRBJ2-1|.|.
TGCAGTGCTAGTGAACCCAGGGGTGAGCAGTTCTTC
CSASEPRGEQFF
>TRBV7-9|TRBJ2-3|few|TRBD1
TGTGCCAGCAGCGAGACAGGGGCCTTCAGCACAGATACGCAGTATTTT
CASSETGAFSTDTQYF
>TRBV7-2|TRBJ1-6|many|TRBD1
TGTGCCAGCAGCATCCGGGACAGTTATAATTCACCCCTCCACTTT
CASSIRDSYNSPLHF
>TRBV28|TRBJ1-2|.|.
TGTGCCAGCAGTTTACAAACAGGGATTGGCTACACCTTC
CASSLQTGIGYTF
>TRBV7-3|TRBJ2-5|.|TRBD1
TGTGCCAGCAGTCTTCACAGGGGGGAGACCCAGTACTTC
CASSLHRGETQYF
>TRBV19|TRBJ2-3|.|TRBD2
TGTGCCAGTAGTATAGGGGCTAGCGGGGGGGGAAATACGCAGTATTTT
CASSIGASGGGNTQYF
>TRBV7-9|TRBJ2-7|.|TRBD1
TGTGCCAGCAGCGCATGGGACAGGGCCTACGAGCAGTACTTC
CASSAWDRAYEQYF
>TRBV30|TRBJ1-6|.|TRBD1
TGTGCCTGGAGTGTACAGGGGTATTCACCCCTCCACTTT
CAWSVQGYSPLHF
>TRBV19|TRBJ2-1|.|.
TGTGCCAGTAGTACTACTGGCTACAATGAGCAGTTCTTC
CASSTTGYNEQFF
>TRBV19|TRBJ2-3|.|TRBD2
TGTGCCAGTAGTTTTAGCGGGAGGAGGACAGATACGCAGTATTTT
CASSFSGRRTDTQYF
>TRBV4-1|TRBJ2-3|.|TRBD2
TGCGCCAGCAGCCAAGGGGTAGCGGGCGGCACAGATACGCAGTATTTT
CASSQGVAGGTDTQYF